These 21 T cell receptor beta chains originate from one sample sequenced in a study of T cell responses to AZD1222 COVID-19 vaccine. Sequencing used immunoSEQ multiplex PCR; TCRdb keeps in-frame clones, though not all of them. The table lists over 150,000 clones, approximately 90% of them singletons. Material: peripheral blood, obtained 28 days after the second AZD1222 dose. All receptors derive from an adult who received the AZD1222 COVID-19 vaccine.

CDR3 loop: CASSLGSVNQPQHF. The CDR3, as DNA: TGTGCCAGCAGTTTAGGCAGTGTTAACCAGCCCCAGCATTTT. The chain is built from TRBV27 and TRBJ1-5; no definite D call. CDR1 MNHEY and CDR2 SMNVEV come from the germline V gene (reference sequence). V lost 2 bases, J lost 7 bases, and 12 bases lay in between. The CDR3 sequence is 14 residues long.

The chain joins TRBV25-1 to TRBJ1-2; D gene unclear. V lost 1 base and J 7 bases, leaving 16 bases between the germline ends. The CDR3 runs to 15 residues. Germline CDR1 MGHDK, CDR2 SYGVNS. The CDR3, as DNA: TGTGCCAGCAGTGAATTAACGTCCCCCCGAGGTGGCTACACCTTC. Translated: CASSELTSPRGGYTF.

The chain combines TRBV19 with TRBJ2-7, with D hard to call. V was clipped by 1 base and J by 5 bases, with 18 bases between them. CDR3 length equals 16 residues. Germline V gene data show CDR1 as LNHDA and CDR2 as SQIVND (reference sequence). The CDR3 region has the DNA TGTGCCAGTAGTATAGCGGTGCGTCAGTTAGCCCACGAGCAGTACTTC. This codes for CASSIAVRQLAHEQYF.

This clone was observed a handful of times. The chain combines TRBV4-1 with TRBJ1-1, with a possible D match to TRBD1 (5 bases). CDR1 and CDR2 (germline): MGHRA, YSYEKL. Trimming stripped 2 bases from V and 6 bases from J, with 16 bases between. This CDR3 is 15 amino acids long. The CDR3 loop reads CASSQKGLGAPEAFF. CDR3 nucleotides: TGCGCCAGCAGCCAAAAAGGCTTAGGGGCCCCTGAAGCTTTCTTT.

This clone has only a few counts. V and J are TRBV6-5 and TRBJ2-7; TRBD2 aligns across 8 bases. The junction had 6 bases not matched to a gene; V was cut back by 5 bases and J by 0 bases. The germline CDR1 and CDR2 sequences are MNHEY and SVGAGI. The CDR3 sequence is 15 residues long. CDR3 region: CASSKLAASSYEQYF. The CDR3 bases are TGTGCCAGCAGTAAACTAGCGGCTAGCTCCTACGAGCAGTACTTC.

The rearrangement links TRBV5-5 to TRBJ1-5; D is ambiguous. Germline CDR1 SGHKS, CDR2 YYEKEE (reference sequence). The CDR3 runs 13 residues. V was shortened by 1 base and J by 4 bases, with 6 bases between the two germline ends. DNA of the CDR3: TGTGCCAGCAGCTTGAACGCGAATCAGCCCCAGCATTTT. It is translated as CASSLNANQPQHF.

This chain connects TRBV4-3 to TRBJ2-3, with no clear D. The CDR3 loop spans 16 amino acids. Germline CDR1 and CDR2: LGHNA and YSLEER. V was shortened by 0 bases and J by 5 bases, with 15 bases between the two germline ends. The CDR3 sequence is CASSQEVGSTGDTQYF. The CDR3 bases are TGCGCCAGCAGCCAAGAGGTGGGATCTACTGGAGATACGCAGTATTTT.

This clone showed up just a few times. This chain uses TRBV2 with TRBJ1-5; TRBD1 might be the D (5 bases). The V gene lost 1 base and the J gene lost 0 bases, with 10 bases spanning the gap. Germline V gives CDR1 SNHLY, CDR2 FYNNEI. The CDR3 runs to 16 residues. For the CDR3, the DNA is TGTGCCAGCAGTGAAGGGACATCGCCTAGCAATCAGCCCCAGCATTTT. It encodes CASSEGTSPSNQPQHF.

This clone was seen a single time. The chain is built from TRBV2 and TRBJ2-7, with D possibly TRBD2 on 7 matching bases. The length of the CDR3 is 14 residues. The V and J ends lost 7 bases and 3 bases respectively, with 16 bases between them. Germline CDR1 is SNHLY and CDR2 is FYNNEI. CDR3 sequence (DNA): TGTGCCAGCAACGCGGGGGCCGGATACTACGAGCAGTACTTC. It encodes CASNAGAGYYEQYF.

The rearrangement joins TRBV29-1 to TRBJ2-3, with D perhaps given as TRBD1 or TRBD2 (6 bases each). The CDR3 runs 14 residues. Trimming removed 7 bases from V and 0 bases from J, with 14 bases in between. Germline CDR1 SQVTM, CDR2 ANQGSEA. CDR3 protein: CSGRGDASTDTQYF. The DNA for the CDR3 is TGCAGCGGAAGGGGGGACGCGAGCACAGATACGCAGTATTTT.

This clone has only a few counts. V is TRBV7-9 and J is TRBJ1-1, with 7 bases that match TRBD1. J gave up 1 base and V 5 bases, and 7 bases lay outside the gene matches. The CDR3 has 15 amino acids. Germline V gene lookup returns CDR1 SEHNR and CDR2 FQNEAQ (reference sequence). The CDR3 sequence is CASSIRQGPNTEAFF. CDR3 in DNA: TGTGCCAGCAGCATTCGACAGGGCCCGAACACTGAAGCTTTCTTT.

In its sample, this clone was seen a few times. The chain recombines TRBV30 with TRBJ2-3, with D possibly being TRBD1 (6 bases). V was trimmed by 1 base and J by 2 bases, leaving 16 bases between them. Germline V lookup: CDR1 GTSNPN, CDR2 SVGIG (reference sequence). This CDR3 comprises 16 residues. The CDR3 coding sequence is TGTGCCTGGAGTGCTCTGGACAGTAGGGACACAGATACGCAGTATTTT. This sequence encodes CAWSALDSRDTDTQYF.

A single count supports this clone. The chain has TRBV30 and TRBJ1-6, with D perhaps TRBD1 (5 bases). This CDR3 has 14 amino acids. Germline V gives CDR1 GTSNPN, CDR2 SVGIG (reference sequence). The V gene lost 0 bases and the J gene lost 12 bases, with 15 bases spanning the gap. The DNA of the CDR3 is TGTGCCTGGAGTGTACCGGCCGGGACCGGACCCCTCCACTTT. Its protein is CAWSVPAGTGPLHF.

The genes are TRBV6-6 and TRBJ1-6; 8 nucleotides agree with TRBD1. Unmatched junction bases numbered 8, after V lost 2 bases and J lost 8 bases. Looked up from germline, CDR1 is MNHNY and CDR2 is SVGAGI (reference sequence). The CDR3 spans 16 residues. The CDR3 spells CASSYNPQGADSPLHF. CDR3 in DNA: TGTGCCAGCAGTTACAACCCCCAGGGGGCCGATTCACCCCTCCACTTT.

The chain recombines TRBV19 with TRBJ1-1; 8 bases fit TRBD1. CDR3 size: 13 residues. The germline V gene has CDR1 LNHDA and CDR2 SQIVND (reference sequence). The J segment lost 7 bases and the V segment lost 3 bases, leaving 4 bases of the junction unmatched. For the CDR3, the DNA is TGTGCCAGTAGTATTACAGGGGGAGGTGAAGCTTTCTTT. Translating it yields CASSITGGGEAFF.

The V call is TRBV12-3 or TRBV12-4, the J call TRBJ2-5, with D perhaps TRBD1 or TRBD2 (5 bases each). V lost 8 bases to trimming and J lost 5 bases, with 15 bases between them. The CDR3 length is 13 residues. The CDR3 coding sequence is TGTGCCAGCGGGGACCGCTCTCTTGAGACCCAGTACTTC. Amino acids: CASGDRSLETQYF.

The V call is TRBV21-1, the J call TRBJ2-7; the table gives TRBD1 as D, unverified against the DNA. TRBV21-1 constitutes a pseudogene. CDR3 length: 14 residues. The CDR3, as DNA: TGTGCCAGCAGACGACAGATTATTTCCTACGAGCAGTACTTC. Translated, it gives CASRRQIISYEQYF.

The chain joins TRBV19 to TRBJ1-4, with no clear D. Germline CDR1 is LNHDA and CDR2 is SQIVND (reference sequence). CDR3 length: 14 residues. V shed 1 base and J shed 13 bases, with 16 bases lying between them. CDR3 amino acids: CASSIGGTPGRLFF. CDR3 in DNA: TGTGCCAGTAGTATAGGAGGTACTCCTGGTAGACTGTTTTTT. The complete variable domain, with remaining parts taken from reference TRBV19 and TRBJ1-4, reads DGGITQSPKYLFRKEGQNVTLSCEQNLNHDAMYWYRQDPGQGLRLIYYSQIVNDFQKGDIAEGYSVSREKKESFPLTVTSAQKNPTAFYLCASSIGGTPGRLFFGSGTQLSVL.

The chain carries TRBV4-1 and TRBJ1-1, with D maybe TRBD1 (6 bases). With 0 bases removed from V and 5 bases from J, the gap between germline ends came to 16 bases. CDR1 is MGHRA, CDR2 YSYEKL, per germline. The CDR3 sequence is 16 residues long. CDR3: CASSQDQRGARTEAFF. CDR3 nucleotide sequence: TGCGCCAGCAGCCAAGATCAAAGGGGGGCCAGGACTGAAGCTTTCTTT.

This clone is a singleton in its sample. CDR3: CASSPGAQPQHF. In nucleotides, the CDR3 is TGTGCCAGCAGCCCGGGGGCCCAGCCCCAGCATTTT. The gene calls are TRBV3-1 (or the pseudogene TRBV3-2) and TRBJ1-5; possibly TRBD1 for D (6 bases). CDR3 length: 12 residues. Trimming removed 4 bases at V and 7 bases at J, with 8 bases between. Per the germline V gene, CDR1 is LGHDT and CDR2 is YNNKEL (reference sequence).

The chain joins TRBV6-1 to TRBJ1-1; D unresolved. This CDR3 has 12 amino acids. Between the trimmed V and J ends, which lost 2 bases and 7 bases, there was a span of 8 bases. The germline CDR1 and CDR2 sequences are MNHNS and SASEGT. CDR3 region: CASSELLLEAFF. In DNA form, the CDR3 reads TGTGCCAGCAGTGAACTGCTCCTTGAAGCTTTCTTT.